These 22 T cell receptor beta chains were sequenced from one sample in a study of blood T cell repertoires in COVID-19. Clones were read by immunoSEQ multiplex PCR, and TCRdb kept only the in-frame ones, dropping some. The sample has approximately 290,000 clones, roughly 90% seen once. The sample was peripheral blood. Every receptor here comes from a man younger than 45 with acute or convalescent COVID-19.

Details on this clone: In the same sample, other DNA sequences code for this CDR3. This chain uses TRBV6-1 with TRBJ1-2, with 9 positions matching TRBD1. After removal of 2 bases from V and 5 bases from J, the junction contained 6 bases not matched to a gene. This CDR3 comprises 15 residues. The germline CDR1 and CDR2 sequences are MNHNS and SASEGT. CDR3 bases: TGTGCCAGCAGTGAATCGGGACAGGGAGGATATGGCTACACCTTC. Translating gives CASSESGQGGYGYTF.

V gene TRBV15 combines with J gene TRBJ2-1; the match to TRBD2 covers 15 bases. V lost 3 bases and J lost 9; bases outside the gene matches: 15. Germline assignment: CDR1 LNHNV and CDR2 YYDKDF (reference sequence). This CDR3 is built from 19 residues. The CDR3 sequence is CATSSRPGTSGGPSFEQFF. DNA of the CDR3: TGTGCCACCAGCAGCCGTCCCGGGACTAGCGGGGGGCCGTCTTTTGAGCAGTTCTTC.

J is TRBJ2-3 and V is TRBV5-1, with a tentative D call TRBD1 (7 bases). Per germline, CDR1 SGHRS and CDR2 YFSETQ. The CDR3 runs to 18 residues. Trimming shortened V by 0 bases and J by 1 base, and 18 bases separated the two germline ends. CDR3 loop: CASSLEGGGDFRTDTQYF. DNA for the CDR3: TGCGCCAGCAGCTTGGAAGGAGGGGGCGACTTTCGCACAGATACGCAGTATTTT.

The chain recombines TRBV6-5 with TRBJ2-7, with D possibly TRBD2 on 5 matching bases. Trimming took off 0 bases at V and 9 bases at J, with 21 bases between the two ends. The CDR3 loop spans 16 amino acids. Looked up from germline, CDR1 is MNHEY and CDR2 is SVGAGI. Here the CDR3 reads CASSYSEEGLRSRQYF. In nucleotides, the CDR3 is TGTGCCAGCAGTTACTCGGAAGAAGGACTCCGCTCTCGGCAGTACTTC.

This chain joins TRBV28 and TRBJ1-5; 9 bases are shared with TRBD1. CDR1 is MDHEN and CDR2 is SYDVKM in the germline V gene. The J segment lost 4 bases and the V segment lost 6 bases, leaving 7 bases of the junction unmatched. The CDR3 is 15 amino acids. The CDR3 sequence is CASSTPGTGNQPQHF. The CDR3 coding sequence is TGTGCCAGCAGCACTCCAGGGACAGGGAATCAGCCCCAGCATTTT.

This chain joins TRBV30 and TRBJ1-2, with 8 bases fitting TRBD1. This CDR3 contains 13 residues. With 7 bases clipped from V and 5 bases from J, the junction kept 9 bases outside the gene matches. Per germline, CDR1 GTSNPN and CDR2 SVGIG (reference sequence). CDR3 coding DNA: TGTGCCTACCAGGCAGGGGGCGTATATGGCTACACCTTC. This encodes CAYQAGGVYGYTF.

J is TRBJ1-2 and V is TRBV27, with D possibly TRBD1 on 5 matching bases. Trimming cost V 5 bases and J 4 bases, with 17 bases left between them. Germline V gene lookup returns CDR1 MNHEY and CDR2 SMNVEV (reference sequence). This CDR3 region has 15 residues. CDR3: CASSMTLQGSYGYTF. The CDR3 DNA follows: TGTGCCAGCAGTATGACCCTCCAGGGAAGCTATGGCTACACCTTC.

The count of this clone is one. The chain recombines TRBV10-2 with TRBJ1-4, with a tentative D call TRBD1 (6 bases). The CDR3 spans 14 residues. The germline V gene encodes CDR1 WSHSY and CDR2 SAAADI. The V and J ends lost 6 bases and 4 bases respectively, with 12 bases between them. The CDR3 here is CASRNQGINEKLFF. CDR3 nucleotide sequence: TGCGCCAGCAGAAACCAGGGGATTAATGAAAAACTGTTTTTT.

This clone was detected once. The chain recombines TRBV5-1 with TRBJ1-2, with D possibly TRBD1 on 6 matching bases. Trimming removed 5 bases at V and 4 bases at J, with 15 bases between. The germline CDR1 and CDR2 sequences are SGHRS and YFSETQ. The CDR3 runs to 14 residues. This chain's CDR3 is CASRGVSGAYGYTF. As DNA, the CDR3 is TGCGCCAGCAGGGGGGTCTCAGGGGCCTATGGCTACACCTTC.

The chain is built from TRBV4-1 and TRBJ1-5; no clear D gene. This CDR3 has 13 amino acids. V lost 4 bases and J lost 10, with 14 bases in between. The germline V gene encodes CDR1 MGHRA and CDR2 YSYEKL. DNA for the CDR3: TGCGCCAGCAGCCGGGAAAGGAGGGAACCCCAGCATTTT. This sequence encodes CASSRERREPQHF.

A few counts support this clone. The chain couples TRBV10-3 to TRBJ2-3, with 12 nucleotides matching TRBD2. CDR1 is ENHRY, CDR2 SYGVKD, per germline. There are 15 residues in the CDR3. V lost 5 bases, J lost 5 bases, and 5 bases stayed unmatched. The CDR3 DNA reads TGTGCCATCAGTCGGACTAGCGGGGACCTAGATACGCAGTATTTT. Translating gives CAISRTSGDLDTQYF.

V and J are TRBV5-1 and TRBJ2-2, with 9 bases aligning to TRBD2. The CDR3 has 15 amino acids. Looked up from germline, CDR1 is SGHRS and CDR2 is YFSETQ. With V trimmed by 4 bases and J by 4 bases, 5 bases remained unmatched. This CDR3 is CASSGGRGSTGELFF. DNA for the CDR3: TGCGCCAGCAGCGGCGGGAGGGGGAGCACCGGGGAGCTGTTTTTT.

This clone turned up a few times. The V call is TRBV7-9, the J call TRBJ1-2; TRBD1 might be the D (6 bases). CDR1 and CDR2 (germline): SEHNR, FQNEAQ (reference sequence). Trimming shortened V by 6 bases and J by 0 bases, and 17 bases separated the two germline ends. The CDR3 has 16 amino acids. This chain's CDR3 is CASSSNPGGPNYGYTF. The CDR3 DNA reads TGTGCCAGCAGTTCCAACCCGGGGGGCCCTAACTATGGCTACACCTTC. Using reference TRBV7-9 and TRBJ1-2 for the parts outside the CDR3, the full variable domain is DTGVSQNPRHKITKRGQNVTFRCDPISEHNRLYWYRQTLGQGPEFLTYFQNEAQLEKSRLLSDRFSAERPKGSFSTLEIQRTEQGDSAMYLCASSSNPGGPNYGYTFGSGTRLTVV.

The chain couples TRBV19 to TRBJ1-3; unclear D gene. This CDR3 comprises 17 residues. Between the trimmed V and J ends, which lost 7 bases and 1 base, there was a span of 20 bases. In germline, CDR1 is LNHDA, CDR2 SQIVND (reference sequence). For the CDR3, the DNA is TGTGCCAGTAAACTGGGTCCGGGAGTTTTTTCTGGAAACACCATATATTTT. It translates to CASKLGPGVFSGNTIYF.

The J gene is TRBJ2-1, the V gene TRBV4-2, with TRBD2 matching over 11 bases. In germline, CDR1 is LGHNA, CDR2 YNFKEQ. The CDR3 covers 18 residues. V was clipped by 0 bases and J by 8 bases; unmatched bases: 12. The CDR3 is CASSQEALAGAPRHEQFF. DNA of the CDR3: TGTGCCAGCAGCCAAGAGGCACTAGCGGGGGCTCCCCGACATGAGCAGTTCTTC.

The chain employs TRBV6-5 and TRBJ1-4; a weak D match, TRBD1 (5 bases). V was trimmed by 4 bases and J by 12 bases, leaving 18 bases between them. From germline, CDR1 is MNHEY and CDR2 SVGAGI. The CDR3 length is 14 residues. The CDR3 here is CASSWSRESFELFF. Written as DNA, the CDR3 is TGTGCCAGCAGTTGGAGCAGGGAATCATTTGAACTGTTTTTT.

CDR3 residues: CASSRTGREPQHF. The DNA of the CDR3 is TGTGCCAGCAGTCGGACAGGGAGGGAGCCCCAGCATTTT. This rearrangement joins TRBV6-5 to TRBJ1-5; 8 nucleotides match TRBD1. This CDR3 contains 13 residues. From germline, CDR1 is MNHEY and CDR2 SVGAGI. Losses at the gene ends were 5 bases for V and 8 bases for J; bases not matched to a gene: 5.

The V and J genes are TRBV7-3 and TRBJ2-7; D is possibly TRBD2 (5 bases). There are 13 residues in the CDR3. V lost 8 bases to trimming and J lost 1 base, with 12 bases between them. Germline CDR1 SGHTA, CDR2 FQGTGA. In DNA, the CDR3 is TGTGCCAGCCGAGCGGCGAATTCCTACGAGCAGTACTTC. It yields the protein CASRAANSYEQYF.

The chain joins TRBV29-1 to TRBJ2-3, with a tentative D call TRBD1 (5 bases). CDR3 length: 12 residues. Germline CDR1 SQVTM, CDR2 ANQGSEA. CDR3 DNA sequence: TGCAGTGAGAGCCAGGGTTCCGATACGCAGTATTTT. Encoded protein: CSESQGSDTQYF.

The V and J genes are TRBV27 and TRBJ2-3; D may be TRBD1 (5 bases). Germline V gene lookup returns CDR1 MNHEY and CDR2 SMNVEV (reference sequence). V shed 6 bases and J shed 6 bases, with 19 bases lying between them. This CDR3 spans 15 amino acids. CDR3 sequence reads: CASRPRALPGDTQYF. CDR3 DNA: TGTGCCAGCAGACCCCGGGCCTTGCCAGGGGATACGCAGTATTTT.

In the case of this clone: A junction end diverges from the germline sequence, so it may reflect a read error. The rearrangement uses TRBV3-1 (or the pseudogene TRBV3-2) and TRBJ2-5; 9 positions match TRBD2. Germline V gene lookup returns CDR1 LGHDT and CDR2 YNNKEL (reference sequence). This CDR3 contains 15 residues. CDR3 residues: CASSRQLEGAGGLDF. The DNA for the CDR3 is TGTGCCAGCAGCCGCCAGCTGGAGGGGGCGGGGGGGCTGGACTTC.

This clone was seen more than once but under ten times. The V call is TRBV28, the J call TRBJ1-5, with 9 bases matching TRBD1. Germline CDR1 reads MDHEN; CDR2 reads SYDVKM. The CDR3 is 16 amino acids. Germline trimming cut 7 bases from V and 2 bases from J; bases unmatched to any gene: 9. CDR3: CASTLTGGGGNQPQHF. CDR3 DNA sequence: TGTGCCAGCACCCTGACAGGGGGTGGCGGCAATCAGCCCCAGCATTTT.